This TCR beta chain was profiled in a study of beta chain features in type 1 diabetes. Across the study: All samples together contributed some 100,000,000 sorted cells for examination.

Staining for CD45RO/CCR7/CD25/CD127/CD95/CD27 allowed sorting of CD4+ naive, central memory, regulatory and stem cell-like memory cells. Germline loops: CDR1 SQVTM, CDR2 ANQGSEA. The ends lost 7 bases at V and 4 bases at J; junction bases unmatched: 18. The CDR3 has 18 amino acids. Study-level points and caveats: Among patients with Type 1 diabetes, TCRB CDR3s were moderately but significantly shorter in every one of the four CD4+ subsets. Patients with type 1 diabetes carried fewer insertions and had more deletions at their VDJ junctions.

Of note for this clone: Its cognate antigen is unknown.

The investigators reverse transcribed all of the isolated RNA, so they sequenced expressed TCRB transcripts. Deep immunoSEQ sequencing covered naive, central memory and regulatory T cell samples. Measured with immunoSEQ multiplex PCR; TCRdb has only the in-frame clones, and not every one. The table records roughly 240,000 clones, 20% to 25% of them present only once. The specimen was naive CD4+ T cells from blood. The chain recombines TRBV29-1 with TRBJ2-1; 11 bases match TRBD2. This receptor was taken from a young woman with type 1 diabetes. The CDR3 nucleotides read TGCAGCGCGTTGAGGCCCCGACTAGCGGGAACCCCTTACAATGAGCAGTTCTTC. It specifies CSALRPRLAGTPYNEQFF.